This TCR beta chain originates from a study of cytotoxic CD8 clonotypes in ibrutinib-treated CLL. At the level of the study: Sequencing produced an average of roughly 270,000 productive templates and under 100,000 productive rearrangements per sample. General study points: The clonality rise at ibrutinib response reflected private clonotype expansion.

This CDR3 is 18 amino acids long. CDR1 SEHNR and CDR2 FQNEAQ come from the germline V gene (reference sequence). With regard to this clone: Its antigen is currently unknown. One end of the junction fails to match germline, which may point to a read error.

Sequencing was designed to attain a depth spanning 1 in 200,000 to 1 in 1 million T cells. The assay was immunoSEQ multiplex PCR, and TCRdb's table has in-frame clones only and misses some. This sample yields around 33,000 clones, of which approximately 48% are seen a single time; over 15% belongs to the top ten. The origin of this receptor is a human donor with chronic lymphocytic leukemia. This rearrangement joins TRBV7-9 to TRBJ2-2; TRBD1 aligns across 11 bases. The sample in question was PBMCs, obtained before ibrutinib treatment. The CDR3 DNA reads TGTGCCAGCAGCCTAGCGGACAGGGGGCGGATAGGCACCGGGGAGCTGTTTTTT. Translated: CASSLADRGRIGTGELFF. The variable domain in full, with the rest retrieved from reference TRBV7-9 and TRBJ2-2, is DTGVSQNPRHKITKRGQNVTFRCDPISEHNRLYWYRQTLGQGPEFLTYFQNEAQLEKSRLLSDRFSAERPKGSFSTLEIQRTEQGDSAMYLCASSLADRGRIGTGELFFGEGSRLTVL.